These 19 T cell receptor beta chains were sequenced from one sample in a study of blood T cell repertoires in COVID-19. The repertoire was sequenced with immunoSEQ multiplex PCR; TCRdb's copy has only in-frame clones and lacks some. The profile covers approximately 330,000 clones, with 87% appearing a single time and around 8.9% taken by the ten largest. Sequenced sample: peripheral blood. These receptors were obtained from a young man with COVID-19, enrolled during active disease.

This chain joins TRBV28 and TRBJ2-7, with TRBD1 matching over 10 bases. The germline CDR1 and CDR2 sequences are MDHEN and SYDVKM. V gave up 2 bases and J gave up 4 bases; unmatched junction bases: 5. The CDR3 covers 15 residues. CDR3: CASSLAGTGVYEQYF. In DNA, the CDR3 is TGTGCCAGCAGTTTAGCCGGGACAGGGGTATACGAGCAGTACTTC.

V is TRBV23-1 and J is TRBJ2-7; 11 positions match TRBD2. TRBV23-1 is assigned to the ORF class and has an uncertain function. J gave up 0 bases and V 0 bases, and 22 bases lay outside the gene matches. The CDR3 runs 23 residues. CDR3 nucleotides: TGCGCCAGCAGTCAATCTCTTAGGGACAGGAGGACTAGCGGGCACAACTCCTCCTACGAGCAGTACTTC. It yields the protein CASSQSLRDRRTSGHNSSYEQYF.

V and J are TRBV6-2 or TRBV6-3 and TRBJ1-2, with D maybe TRBD1 (6 bases). Germline CDR1 MNHEY, CDR2 SVGEGT. The CDR3 sequence is 13 residues long. The V end lost 2 bases, the J end lost 7 bases, and 11 bases lay between the germline ends. As DNA, the CDR3 is TGTGCCAGCAGTTACGACAGGACACGTGGCTACACCTTC. It specifies CASSYDRTRGYTF.

The chain links TRBV28 to TRBJ2-7; a possible D gene is TRBD2 (5 bases). V dropped 6 bases and J dropped 0 bases, with 21 bases sitting between them. The germline V gene has CDR1 MDHEN and CDR2 SYDVKM. The CDR3 consists of 17 residues. CDR3 coding DNA: TGTGCCAGCAGCTTCGGCCGGGGAAACTATAGCTCCTACGAGCAGTACTTC. It specifies CASSFGRGNYSSYEQYF.

The chain links TRBV11-2 to TRBJ2-7, with 11 bases identical to TRBD2. The germline gives CDR1 SGHAT, CDR2 FQNNGV. The J segment lost 7 bases and the V segment lost 4 bases, leaving 21 bases of the junction unmatched. The CDR3 covers 19 residues. CDR3 amino acids: CASSSNKGTSGALVREQYF. The CDR3 DNA follows: TGTGCCAGCAGCTCCAACAAGGGGACTAGCGGAGCCCTGGTCCGAGAGCAGTACTTC.

V usage is TRBV4-2 and J usage is TRBJ2-3, with 9 bases matching TRBD2. The CDR3 length is 17 residues. V trimming: 1 base; J trimming: 0 bases; junction bases outside the gene matches: 5. Germline V gives CDR1 LGHNA, CDR2 YNFKEQ. The CDR3 bases are TGTGCCAGCAGCCAAGGGCCTAGCGGGGCTAGCACAGATACGCAGTATTTT. Translating it yields CASSQGPSGASTDTQYF.

This clone was observed a handful of times. The V gene is TRBV5-4, the J gene TRBJ2-2, with 9 bases that match TRBD1. The CDR3 totals 16 residues. Germline V gives CDR1 SGHNT, CDR2 YYREEE (reference sequence). Trimming removed 5 bases from V and 0 bases from J; junction bases left unmatched: 5. CDR3 DNA sequence: TGTGCCAGCAGGTCCCGACAGGGGGCGAACACCGGGGAGCTGTTTTTT. It translates to CASRSRQGANTGELFF.

J is TRBJ1-5 and V is TRBV5-1, with 7 bases identical to TRBD1. CDR1 and CDR2 from the germline V gene are SGHRS and YFSETQ. CDR3 length: 15 residues. Unmatched junction bases numbered 7, after V lost 0 bases and J lost 7 bases. The DNA for the CDR3 is TGCGCCAGCAGCTTGGGAAAGGGACAGATACAGCCCCAGCATTTT. Translated, it gives CASSLGKGQIQPQHF.

The chain combines TRBV7-3 with TRBJ2-1; 7 nucleotides match TRBD2. Germline values: CDR1 SGHTA, CDR2 FQGTGA. The CDR3 has 16 amino acids. J was trimmed by 0 bases and V by 1 base; bases with no gene match: 3. The CDR3 DNA reads TGTGCCAGCAGCTTAAGCGGGGGAAGCTCCTACAATGAGCAGTTCTTC. Protein product: CASSLSGGSSYNEQFF.

The chain carries TRBV30 and TRBJ2-1, with TRBD2 as a possible D gene (6 bases). In germline, CDR1 is GTSNPN, CDR2 SVGIG (reference sequence). V was shortened by 5 bases and J by 8 bases, with 22 bases between the two germline ends. The CDR3 is made up of 15 amino acids. The CDR3 region has the DNA TGTGCCTGGGGCTCCGGGACTCCAGGCCTGGATGAGCAGTTCTTC. It specifies CAWGSGTPGLDEQFF.

This clone was seen at least ten times. The same CDR3 is also encoded by other DNA sequences in this sample. The CDR3 loop reads CASSLAGRGYGYTF. Written as DNA, the CDR3 is TGTGCCAGCAGCTTAGCGGGCAGGGGGTATGGCTACACCTTC. The chain recombines TRBV7-2 with TRBJ1-2, with 7 bases lining up with TRBD1. The CDR3 has 14 amino acids. Unmatched junction bases numbered 3, after V lost 0 bases and J lost 5 bases. CDR1 SGHTA and CDR2 FQGNSA come from the germline V gene.

The V and J genes are TRBV10-3 and TRBJ1-1, with a weak D call TRBD1 (5 bases). In germline, CDR1 is ENHRY, CDR2 SYGVKD. V gave up 6 bases and J gave up 4 bases, with 18 bases separating them. This CDR3 has 15 residues. The chain's CDR3 is CAIRESAGRTTEAFF. CDR3 sequence (DNA): TGTGCCATCAGAGAATCGGCGGGGCGGACCACTGAAGCTTTCTTT.

V is TRBV27 and J is TRBJ2-1; 7 bases fit TRBD2. Germline V gives CDR1 MNHEY, CDR2 SMNVEV (reference sequence). This CDR3 contains 15 residues. V was pared by 1 base and J by 7 bases, with 7 bases of the junction left unmatched. CDR3 sequence: CASSLYGLGLNEQFF. The DNA of the CDR3 is TGTGCCAGCAGTTTATATGGACTAGGTTTGAATGAGCAGTTCTTC.

V and J are TRBV28 and TRBJ1-1, with a weak D call TRBD1 (5 bases). The CDR3 consists of 13 residues. Germline CDR1 MDHEN, CDR2 SYDVKM. Trimming stripped 5 bases from V and 7 bases from J, with 14 bases between. The CDR3 sequence: CASSKGSGGEAFF. The CDR3 bases are TGTGCCAGCAGTAAGGGGAGCGGGGGTGAAGCTTTCTTT. Drawing the rest from reference TRBV28 and TRBJ1-1, the complete variable domain is DVKVTQSSRYLVKRTGEKVFLECVQDMDHENMFWYRQDPGLGLRLIYFSYDVKMKEKGDIPEGYSVSREKKERFSLILESASTNQTSMYLCASSKGSGGEAFFGQGTRLTVV.

This CDR3 reads CASSPPGLASNEQFF. Written as DNA, the CDR3 is TGTGCCAGCAGTCCCCCGGGACTAGCTAGCAATGAGCAGTTCTTC. The chain has TRBV27 and TRBJ2-1; 9 positions agree with TRBD2. V shed 5 bases and J 6 bases; nucleotides not matched to a gene: 8. Per germline, CDR1 MNHEY and CDR2 SMNVEV (reference sequence). The CDR3 is made up of 15 amino acids.

The chain combines TRBV2 with TRBJ2-7, with 9 bases identical to TRBD1. Germline assignment: CDR1 SNHLY and CDR2 FYNNEI. J lost 1 base, V lost 4 bases, and 2 bases had no gene match. The CDR3 runs 14 residues. The CDR3 is CASSVGTGSYEQYF. The CDR3 DNA follows: TGTGCCAGCAGTGTGGGGACAGGGTCCTACGAGCAGTACTTC.

This chain uses TRBV5-6 with TRBJ1-1; D remains ambiguous. CDR1 SGHDT and CDR2 YYEEEE come from the germline V gene. The V and J ends lost 2 bases and 0 bases respectively, with 11 bases between them. This CDR3 spans 15 amino acids. This CDR3 is CASSFVYSMNTEAFF. The CDR3 DNA is TGTGCCAGCAGCTTTGTTTACAGCATGAACACTGAAGCTTTCTTT.

The chain employs TRBV19 and TRBJ1-1; weak D call: TRBD1 (5 bases). The CDR3 is 14 residues long. Trimming stripped 6 bases from V and 0 bases from J, with 11 bases between. Germline V gene lookup returns CDR1 LNHDA and CDR2 SQIVND (reference sequence). Here the CDR3 reads CASSHRGVNTEAFF. CDR3 bases: TGTGCCAGTAGCCACCGGGGGGTGAACACTGAAGCTTTCTTT.

J is TRBJ2-1 and V is TRBV28; 9 positions agree with TRBD2. CDR3 length: 15 amino acids. Trimming removed 1 base from V and 9 bases from J; junction bases left unmatched: 7. CDR1 is MDHEN and CDR2 is SYDVKM in the germline V gene. CDR3 amino acids: CASSLFVAGVAEQFF. The CDR3 DNA sequence: TGTGCCAGCAGTTTATTTGTAGCGGGAGTCGCTGAGCAGTTCTTC.